This T cell receptor (beta chain) was sequenced in a study of OX40 agonist ivuxolimab in advanced cancers. This table comes from immunoSEQ multiplex PCR, and its TCRdb copy is limited to in-frame clones, with some not included. The sample shows approximately 57,000 clones, over 75% of them seen only once. CDR3 size: 15 residues. V was clipped by 1 base and J by 0 bases, with 7 bases between them. Germline CDR1 is SGHRS and CDR2 is YFSETQ. This clone occurred once. The sequence derives from an adult with an advanced solid tumor such as melanoma, head and neck, liver or kidney cancer. The source was CD4+ or CD8+ T cells sorted from blood, collected in a trial of the OX40 agonist ivuxolimab. The chain joins TRBV5-1 to TRBJ1-4; no firm D call. The CDR3 loop is CASSLWEATNEKLFF. The CDR3 DNA sequence: TGCGCCAGCAGCTTGTGGGAAGCAACTAATGAAAAACTGTTTTTT. Variable domain in full (rest from reference TRBV5-1 and TRBJ1-4): KAGVTQTPRYLIKTRGQQVTLSCSPISGHRSVSWYQQTPGQGLQFLFEYFSETQRNKGNFPGRFSGRQFSNSRSEMNVSTLELGDSALYLCASSLWEATNEKLFFGSGTQLSVL.